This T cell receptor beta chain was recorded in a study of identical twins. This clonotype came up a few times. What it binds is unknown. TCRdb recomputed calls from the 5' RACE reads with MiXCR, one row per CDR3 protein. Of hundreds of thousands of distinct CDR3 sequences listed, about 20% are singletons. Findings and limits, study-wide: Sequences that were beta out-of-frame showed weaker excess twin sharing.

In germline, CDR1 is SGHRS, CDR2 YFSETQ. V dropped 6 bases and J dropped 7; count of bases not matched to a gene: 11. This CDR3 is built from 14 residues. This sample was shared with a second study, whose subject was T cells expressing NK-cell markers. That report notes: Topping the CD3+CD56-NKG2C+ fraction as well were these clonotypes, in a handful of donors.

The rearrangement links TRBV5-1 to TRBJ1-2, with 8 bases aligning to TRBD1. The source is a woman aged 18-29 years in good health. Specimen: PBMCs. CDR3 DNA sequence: TGCGCCAGCACGTCTGATGACAGGGGAAGTGGCTACACCTTC. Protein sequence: CASTSDDRGSGYTF. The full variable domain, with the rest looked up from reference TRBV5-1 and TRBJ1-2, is KAGVTQTPRYLIKTRGQQVTLSCSPISGHRSVSWYQQTPGQGLQFLFEYFSETQRNKGNFPGRFSGRQFSNSRSEMNVSTLELGDSALYLCASTSDDRGSGYTFGSGTRLTVV.